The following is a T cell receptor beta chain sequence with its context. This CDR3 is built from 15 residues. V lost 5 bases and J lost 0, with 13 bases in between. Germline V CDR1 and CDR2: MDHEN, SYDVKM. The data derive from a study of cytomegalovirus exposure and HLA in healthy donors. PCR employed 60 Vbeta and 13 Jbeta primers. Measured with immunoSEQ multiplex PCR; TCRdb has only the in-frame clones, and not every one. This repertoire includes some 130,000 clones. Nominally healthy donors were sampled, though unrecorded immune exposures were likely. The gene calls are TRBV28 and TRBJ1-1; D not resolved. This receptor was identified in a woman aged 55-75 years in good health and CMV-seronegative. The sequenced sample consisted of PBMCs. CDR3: CASSVSRFLNTEAFF. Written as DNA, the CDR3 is TGTGCCAGCAGTGTCTCGAGGTTCTTGAACACTGAAGCTTTCTTT.